One sample yielded the 25 T cell receptor beta chains listed below, sequenced in a study of Graves' ophthalmopathy and Graves' hyperthyroidism. Using RNA transcripts, the TCR beta CDR3 regions were amplified. RT-PCR in the first round used HTBI primers; a second-round multiplex PCR followed. TCRdb reprocessed the multiplex PCR reads with MiXCR, giving one entry per CDR3 protein. The table lists roughly 160,000 distinct CDR3 sequences, 39% of them singletons, with about 9.5% in the top ten. Sequenced input: peripheral blood. These receptors were taken from a young man with Graves' ophthalmopathy.

CDR3 sequence reads: CASSPGEIAKNIQYF. CDR3 sequence (DNA): TGTGCCAGCAGCCCAGGGGAGATAGCCAAAAACATTCAGTACTTC. The chain is built from TRBV9 and TRBJ2-4; D is possibly TRBD1 (6 bases). The CDR3 totals 15 residues. Trimming removed 4 bases at V and 0 bases at J, with 11 bases between. Germline CDR1 reads SGDLS; CDR2 reads YYNGEE.

The chain employs TRBV6-1 and TRBJ2-7, with D unresolved. This CDR3 spans 14 amino acids. CDR1 is MNHNS and CDR2 is SASEGT in the germline V gene. Trimming took 3 bases from V and 3 from J, leaving 12 bases between them. CDR3 DNA: TGTGCCAGCAGTGAGTCGGCAGGAGACTACGAGCAGTACTTC. Protein product: CASSESAGDYEQYF.

The chain employs TRBV6-1 and TRBJ1-6, with TRBD1 as a possible D gene (5 bases). V was clipped by 10 bases and J by 6 bases, with 19 bases between them. Germline V lookup: CDR1 MNHNS, CDR2 SASEGT. This CDR3 region has 15 residues. CDR3 amino acids: CATRRDGIPNSPLHF. CDR3 nucleotide sequence: TGTGCCACGCGGCGGGACGGAATTCCTAATTCACCCCTCCACTTT.

J is TRBJ2-5 and V is TRBV12-3 or TRBV12-4; possibly TRBD2 for D (6 bases). V lost 7 bases and J lost 4, with 13 bases in between. This CDR3 has 13 amino acids. CDR3 in amino acids: CASNTPGGETQYF. DNA of the CDR3: TGTGCCAGCAACACCCCCGGGGGAGAGACCCAGTACTTC.

Many counts were recorded for this clonotype. J is TRBJ1-2 and V is TRBV12-3 or TRBV12-4; maybe TRBD1 (5 bases). The ends were cut back, 8 bases at V and 7 bases at J, with 17 bases in the middle. This CDR3 has 13 amino acids. CDR3 nucleotides: TGTGCCAGCGTTACCCCGGGGGTTATTGGCTACACCTTC. Translated, it gives CASVTPGVIGYTF.

This sequence joins TRBV7-2 and TRBJ2-5; D is possibly TRBD1 (5 bases). This CDR3 is built from 13 residues. Trimming removed 3 bases at V and 7 bases at J, with 12 bases between. In germline, CDR1 is SGHTA, CDR2 FQGNSA. The CDR3 is CASSFQQGMTQYF. In DNA, the CDR3 is TGTGCCAGCAGCTTCCAGCAGGGCATGACCCAGTACTTC. The full variable domain, in which reference TRBV7-2 and TRBJ2-5 provide the parts outside the CDR3, is GAGVSQSPSNKVTEKGKDVELRCDPISGHTALYWYRQSLGQGLEFLIYFQGNSAPDKSGLPSDRFSAERTGGSVSTLTIQRTQQEDSAVYLCASSFQQGMTQYFGPGTRLLVL.

The CDR3: CASSLRPGQGVYYGYTF. CDR3 in DNA: TGTGCCAGCAGTTTACGACCGGGACAGGGCGTCTACTATGGCTACACCTTC. The V and J genes are TRBV12-3 or TRBV12-4 and TRBJ1-2, with 9 bases identical to TRBD1. There are 17 residues in the CDR3. After removal of 2 bases from V and 3 bases from J, the junction contained 10 bases not matched to a gene.

To note about this clonotype: This may arise from a read error, as a much more abundant clone is one base away. The rearrangement uses TRBV12-3 or TRBV12-4 and TRBJ2-7; the D is unclear. The CDR3 has 16 amino acids. CDR3 nucleotides: TGTGCCAGCAGTTTAGCGCGCGGTAGTGGCCCCTACGGGCAGTACTTC. Amino acid sequence: CASSLARGSGPYGQYF.

The CDR3 sequence is CSADDRGSHLLHF. Here the CDR3 DNA reads TGCAGTGCGGACGACAGGGGGTCTCATCTACTCCACTTT. The V and J genes are TRBV20-1 and TRBJ1-6; TRBD1 agrees at 9 bases. The CDR3 consists of 13 residues. The V gene end was trimmed by 6 bases and the J gene end by 16 bases; junction bases not matched to a gene: 13. Germline assignment: CDR1 DFQATT and CDR2 SNEGSKA (reference sequence).

This clonotype was observed at least ten times. This rearrangement joins TRBV4-2 to TRBJ2-6, with D perhaps given as TRBD1 or TRBD2 (5 bases each). Trimming cost V 6 bases and J 3 bases, with 9 bases left between them. Germline CDR1 is LGHNA and CDR2 is YNFKEQ. CDR3 size: 14 residues. CDR3 region: CASREGFGANVLTF. CDR3 sequence (DNA): TGTGCCAGCAGAGAGGGGTTTGGGGCCAACGTCCTGACTTTC.

V gene TRBV28 combines with J gene TRBJ1-5, with D tentatively TRBD1 (6 bases). The CDR3 runs to 17 residues. Trimming took 5 bases from V and 5 from J, leaving 22 bases between them. CDR1 MDHEN and CDR2 SYDVKM come from the germline V gene. The CDR3 is CASSGLIQGYRYQPQHF. DNA of the CDR3: TGTGCCAGCAGTGGACTAATACAGGGTTATAGGTATCAGCCCCAGCATTTT.

This clonotype was counted many times. Relative to the germline gene, one junction end is altered; a read error may explain this. This chain links TRBV6-4 with TRBJ2-2, with TRBD1 identical over 7 bases. The CDR3 spans 18 residues. CDR1 MRHNA and CDR2 SNTAGT come from the germline V gene. CDR3 nucleotide sequence: TGTGCCGGCAGAGAAGGGTACCGGGACAGCCCAAACACCGGGGAGCTGTTTTTT. Translation: CAGREGYRDSPNTGELFF.

This clonotype was counted many times. The V and J genes are TRBV13 and TRBJ2-7, with 10 bases that match TRBD2. The CDR3 has 15 amino acids. The junction had 10 bases not matched to a gene; V was cut back by 4 bases and J by 7 bases. The germline gives CDR1 PRHDT, CDR2 FYEKMQ (reference sequence). The CDR3 is CASSWRASGSGEQYF. CDR3 bases: TGTGCCAGCAGCTGGAGGGCTAGCGGGAGCGGAGAGCAGTACTTC.

At least ten counts were recorded for this clonotype. The rearrangement joins TRBV20-1 to TRBJ1-1; perhaps TRBD1 as D (5 bases). V was trimmed by 0 bases and J by 2 bases, leaving 13 bases between them. The germline V gene encodes CDR1 DFQATT and CDR2 SNEGSKA (reference sequence). The CDR3 is 15 residues long. CDR3 in DNA: TGCAGTGCTAGAGATGTAGCCAGGGTCAACACTGAAGCTTTCTTT. Residues: CSARDVARVNTEAFF.

This clonotype was seen many times. The chain uses TRBV20-1 and TRBJ2-5; D is unresolved. The V gene's germline CDR1 is DFQATT and CDR2 SNEGSKA (reference sequence). The CDR3 runs to 13 residues. The ends were cut back, 5 bases at V and 0 bases at J, with 10 bases in the middle. The CDR3 spells CSAPMTDQETQYF. The CDR3 coding sequence is TGCAGTGCTCCTATGACGGACCAAGAGACCCAGTACTTC.

CDR3 protein: CASSSDFYEQYF. In DNA form, the CDR3 reads TGTGCCAGCAGCTCCGACTTCTACGAGCAGTACTTC. This chain connects TRBV7-9 to TRBJ2-7; D not certain. V was pared by 4 bases and J by 3 bases, with 7 bases between. Germline loops: CDR1 SEHNR, CDR2 FQNEAQ (reference sequence). The CDR3 runs to 12 residues.

This chain links TRBV6-5 with TRBJ1-2; 11 nucleotides match TRBD1. V lost 5 bases and J lost 4; bases outside the gene matches: 6. From germline, CDR1 is MNHEY and CDR2 SVGAGI. There are 15 residues in the CDR3. The CDR3: CASSTEGQGGYGYTF. In DNA form, the CDR3 reads TGTGCCAGCAGTACCGAGGGACAGGGGGGCTATGGCTACACCTTC.

In its sample, this clonotype was seen many times. The chain links TRBV9 to TRBJ2-2; the D is unclear. Looked up from germline, CDR1 is SGDLS and CDR2 is YYNGEE. CDR3 size: 17 residues. V was clipped by 3 bases and J by 1 base, with 16 bases between them. CDR3 DNA sequence: TGTGCCAGCAGCGAGACTGTCGGTCCCCAGAACACCGGGGAGCTGTTTTTT. This encodes CASSETVGPQNTGELFF.

This clonotype was recorded many times. The genes are TRBV7-2 and TRBJ2-2; TRBD1 matches at 8 bases. This CDR3 has 15 residues. The V gene's germline CDR1 is SGHTA and CDR2 FQGNSA. J gave up 5 bases and V 5 bases, and 7 bases lay outside the gene matches. The CDR3, as DNA: TGTGCCAGCAGCCCACGGACAGGGCGGACCGGGGAGCTGTTTTTT. Encoded protein: CASSPRTGRTGELFF.

This clonotype has a count of ten or more. V gene TRBV24-1 combines with J gene TRBJ2-2; D may be TRBD1 (5 bases). V shed 6 bases and J shed 10 bases, with 11 bases lying between them. This CDR3 has 12 residues. CDR1 and CDR2 (germline): KGHDR, SFDVKD. The CDR3 here is CATSPRGLELFF. CDR3 coding DNA: TGTGCCACCAGTCCTAGGGGTCTGGAGCTGTTTTTT.

The CDR3 loop reads CASSLVVTGPSYEQYF. CDR3 in DNA: TGTGCCAGCAGCTTAGTAGTGACAGGGCCTTCCTACGAGCAGTACTTC. The gene calls are TRBV11-2 and TRBJ2-7; 7 nucleotides agree with TRBD1. J was trimmed by 1 base and V by 1 base; bases with no gene match: 7. CDR1 and CDR2 (germline): SGHAT, FQNNGV. The CDR3 loop spans 16 amino acids.

The table lists this clonotype with many counts. The chain links TRBV20-1 to TRBJ1-1; D is ambiguous. Germline CDR1 and CDR2: DFQATT and SNEGSKA (reference sequence). The CDR3 is 16 residues long. The V end lost 6 bases, the J end lost 1 base, and 21 bases lay between the germline ends. CDR3: CSATLQTWAENTEAFF. CDR3 coding DNA: TGCAGTGCAACCCTACAGACTTGGGCCGAGAACACTGAAGCTTTCTTT.

About this clonotype itself: A read error may produce the germline difference seen at one junction end. The CDR3 region has the DNA TGTGCCAGCAGTGACTCCTACGGAGAGACCCAGTACTTC. It encodes CASSDSYGETQYF. The chain joins TRBV6-5 to TRBJ2-5; D remains unclear. The CDR3 is 13 amino acids. Germline CDR1 and CDR2: MNHEY and SVGAGI.

Many counts were recorded for this clonotype. The chain has TRBV30 and TRBJ1-1; D is perhaps TRBD1 (6 bases). The CDR3 has 14 amino acids. Trimming removed 2 bases from V and 2 bases from J, with 12 bases in between. The germline gives CDR1 GTSNPN, CDR2 SVGIG (reference sequence). In DNA form, the CDR3 reads TGTGCCTGGAGTCCAGGGGTGGGAAACACTGAAGCTTTCTTT. It specifies CAWSPGVGNTEAFF.

This chain connects TRBV6-1 to TRBJ2-7; D is perhaps TRBD2 (6 bases). Germline CDR1 and CDR2: MNHNS and SASEGT. The ends were cut back, 1 base at V and 0 bases at J, with 10 bases in the middle. The CDR3 is 15 residues long. CDR3 amino acids: CASSEGAGFSYEQYF. CDR3 in DNA: TGTGCCAGCAGTGAAGGCGCGGGGTTCTCCTACGAGCAGTACTTC.